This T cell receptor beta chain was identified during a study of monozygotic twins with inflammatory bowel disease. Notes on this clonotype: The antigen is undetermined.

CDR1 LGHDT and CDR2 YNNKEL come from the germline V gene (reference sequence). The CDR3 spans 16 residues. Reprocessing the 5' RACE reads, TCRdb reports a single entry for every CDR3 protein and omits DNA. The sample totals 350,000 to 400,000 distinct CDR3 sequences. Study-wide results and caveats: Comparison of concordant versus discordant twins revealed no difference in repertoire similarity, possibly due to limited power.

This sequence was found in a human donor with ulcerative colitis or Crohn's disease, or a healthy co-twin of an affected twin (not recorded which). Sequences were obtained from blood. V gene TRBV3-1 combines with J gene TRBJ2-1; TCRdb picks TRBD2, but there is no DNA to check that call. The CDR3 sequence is CASSHYGLAGGNEQFF.